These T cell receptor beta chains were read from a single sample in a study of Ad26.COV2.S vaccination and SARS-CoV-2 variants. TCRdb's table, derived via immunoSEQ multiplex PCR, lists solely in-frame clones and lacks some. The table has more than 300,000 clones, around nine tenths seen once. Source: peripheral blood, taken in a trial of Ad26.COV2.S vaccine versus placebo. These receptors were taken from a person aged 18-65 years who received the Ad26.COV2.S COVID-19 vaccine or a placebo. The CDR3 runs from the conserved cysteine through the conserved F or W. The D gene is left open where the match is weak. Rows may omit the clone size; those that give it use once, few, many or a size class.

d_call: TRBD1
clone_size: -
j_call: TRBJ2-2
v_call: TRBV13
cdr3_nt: TGTGCCAGCAGCCCTGGGACAGGCGCGAACACCGGGGAGCTGTTTTTT
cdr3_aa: CASSPGTGANTGELFF

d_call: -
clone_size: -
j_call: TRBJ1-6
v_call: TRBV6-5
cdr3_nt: TGTGCCAGCGGTAACTCAGAGAATTCACCCCTCCACTTT
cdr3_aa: CASGNSENSPLHF

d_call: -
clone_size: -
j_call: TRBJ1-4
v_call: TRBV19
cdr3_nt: TGTGCCAGTAGTCTGCTCTGGGACCGCAATGAAAAACTGTTTTTT
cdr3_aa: CASSLLWDRNEKLFF

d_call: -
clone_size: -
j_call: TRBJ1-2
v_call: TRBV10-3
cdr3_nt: TGTGCCATCAGTGGAGACACCTTCAACTATGGCTACACCTTC
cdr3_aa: CAISGDTFNYGYTF

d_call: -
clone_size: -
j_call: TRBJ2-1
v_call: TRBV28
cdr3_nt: TGTGCCAGCAGTTTCGGGACCCTAGTTCCCAATGAGCAGTTCTTC
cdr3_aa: CASSFGTLVPNEQFF

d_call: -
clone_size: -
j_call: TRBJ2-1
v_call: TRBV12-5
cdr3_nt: TGTGCTAGTGCCGCGGAGGCGGAGGATGAGCAGTTCTTC
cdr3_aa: CASAAEAEDEQFF

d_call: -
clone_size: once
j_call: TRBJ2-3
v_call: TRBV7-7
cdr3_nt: TGTGCCAGCAGCTTAGAGGGAAAAGGGGCAGCCTCAAGCACAGATACGCAGTATTTT
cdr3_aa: CASSLEGKGAASSTDTQYF

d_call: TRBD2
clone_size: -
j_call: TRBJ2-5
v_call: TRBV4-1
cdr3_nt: TGCGCCAGCAGCGTCCGACTAGCCTATAACCAAGAGACCCAGTACTTC
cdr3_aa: CASSVRLAYNQETQYF

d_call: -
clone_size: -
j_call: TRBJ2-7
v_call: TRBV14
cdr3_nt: TGTGCCAGCAGCCAAGTTCGTGGCGAGCAGTACTTC
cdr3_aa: CASSQVRGEQYF

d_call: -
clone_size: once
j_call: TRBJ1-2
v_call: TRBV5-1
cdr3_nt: TGCGCCAGCAGCTTGGTGCCGGCCGGGGGCCATGGAGGCTATGGCTACACCTTC
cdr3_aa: CASSLVPAGGHGGYGYTF

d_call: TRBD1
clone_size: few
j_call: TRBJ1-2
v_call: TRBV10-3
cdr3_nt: TGTGCCATCAGTGGCCCAGACACAGGGGGAAGGAGCTATGGCTACACCTTC
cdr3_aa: CAISGPDTGGRSYGYTF

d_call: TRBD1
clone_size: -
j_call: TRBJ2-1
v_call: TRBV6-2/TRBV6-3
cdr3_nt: TGTGCCAGCAGTAGACAGGGTGGCCACAATGAGCAGTTCTTC
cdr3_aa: CASSRQGGHNEQFF

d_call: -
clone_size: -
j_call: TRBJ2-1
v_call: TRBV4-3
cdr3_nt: TGCGCCAGCAGCCAAGTGATCTACAATGAGCAGTTCTTC
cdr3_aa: CASSQVIYNEQFF

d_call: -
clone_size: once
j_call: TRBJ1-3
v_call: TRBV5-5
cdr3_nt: TGTGCCAGCAGCTTGAAGTCAGACAACTTAAAGGGAAACACCATATATTTT
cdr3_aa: CASSLKSDNLKGNTIYF

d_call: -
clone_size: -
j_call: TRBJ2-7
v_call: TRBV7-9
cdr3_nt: TGTGCCAGCAGCACGCAGACAGGTAGGACCTACGAGCAGTACTTC
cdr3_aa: CASSTQTGRTYEQYF

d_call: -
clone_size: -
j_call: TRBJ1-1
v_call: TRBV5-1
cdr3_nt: TGCGCCAGCAGCCCGGGAGCAGGTATGAACACTGAAGCTTTCTTT
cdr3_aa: CASSPGAGMNTEAFF

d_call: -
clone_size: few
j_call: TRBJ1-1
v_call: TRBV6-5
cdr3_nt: TGTGCCAGCAGGGGGAAGGTCGGGCACACTGAAGCTTTCTTT
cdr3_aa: CASRGKVGHTEAFF

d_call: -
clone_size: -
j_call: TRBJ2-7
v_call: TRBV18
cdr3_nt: TGTGCCAGCTCACCAAAATTATCAGGGGTCACCTACGAGCAGTACTTC
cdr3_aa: CASSPKLSGVTYEQYF

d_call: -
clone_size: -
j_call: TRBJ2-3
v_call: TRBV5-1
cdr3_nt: TGCGCCAGCAGCTTGGTTAGTTCAGCCAAATCGGGGGATACGCAGTATTTT
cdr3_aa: CASSLVSSAKSGDTQYF

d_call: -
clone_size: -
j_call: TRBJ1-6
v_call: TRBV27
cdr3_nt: TGTGCCAGCAGTTTCTCGGGGACTTCACCCCTCCACTTT
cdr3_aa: CASSFSGTSPLHF

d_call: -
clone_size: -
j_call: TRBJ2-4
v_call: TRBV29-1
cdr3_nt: TGCAGCGTTGCGGACGGTGAAAACATTCAGTACTTC
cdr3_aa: CSVADGENIQYF

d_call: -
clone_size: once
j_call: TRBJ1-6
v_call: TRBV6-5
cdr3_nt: TGTGCCAGCAGCAGGGCAGAAAGTTCACCCCTCCACTTT
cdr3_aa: CASSRAESSPLHF

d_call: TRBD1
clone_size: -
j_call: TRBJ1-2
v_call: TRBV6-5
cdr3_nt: TGTGCCAGCAGTTACTCCGGGACAGGGGAGGGTTATGGCTACACCTTC
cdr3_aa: CASSYSGTGEGYGYTF

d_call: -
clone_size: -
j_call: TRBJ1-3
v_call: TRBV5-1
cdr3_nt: TGCGCCAGCAGCTTGGGGCCAGCGAGCTCTGGAAACACCATATATTTT
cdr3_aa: CASSLGPASSGNTIYF

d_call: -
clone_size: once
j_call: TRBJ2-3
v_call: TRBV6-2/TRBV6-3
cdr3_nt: TGTGCCAGCAGTTACTTTAGGAGTAGTGATACGCAGTATTTT
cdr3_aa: CASSYFRSSDTQYF

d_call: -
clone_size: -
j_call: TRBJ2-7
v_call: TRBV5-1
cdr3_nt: TGCGCCAGCAGCGCAGGGCTAGGGTACTCCTACGAGCAGTACTTC
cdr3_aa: CASSAGLGYSYEQYF

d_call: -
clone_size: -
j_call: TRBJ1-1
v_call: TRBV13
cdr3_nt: TGTGCCAGCACCCCAGGGTTCCCCACTGAAGCTTTCTTT
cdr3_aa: CASTPGFPTEAFF

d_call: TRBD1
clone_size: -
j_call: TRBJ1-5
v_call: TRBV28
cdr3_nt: TGTGCCAGCAGTACCCCCGGGACAGACAATCAGCCCCAGCATTTT
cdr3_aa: CASSTPGTDNQPQHF

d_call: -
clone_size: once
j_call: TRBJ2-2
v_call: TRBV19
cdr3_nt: TGTGCCAGTAGTGACGGGGTGAGCGGGGAGCTGTTTTTT
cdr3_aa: CASSDGVSGELFF

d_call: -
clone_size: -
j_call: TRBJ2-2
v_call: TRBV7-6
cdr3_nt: TGTGCCAGCAGACTCGGGGGGCGGGCCACCGGGGAGCTGTTTTTT
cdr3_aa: CASRLGGRATGELFF

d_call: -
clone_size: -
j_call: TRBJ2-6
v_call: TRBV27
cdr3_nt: TGTGCCAGCAGTTTATACGTGTCGGGGGCACCCTCTGGGGCCAACGTCCTGACTTTC
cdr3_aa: CASSLYVSGAPSGANVLTF

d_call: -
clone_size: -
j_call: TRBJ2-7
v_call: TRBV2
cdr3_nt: TGTGCCAGCAGTGCAGACAGGACGGCCTACGAGCAGTACTTC
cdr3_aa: CASSADRTAYEQYF

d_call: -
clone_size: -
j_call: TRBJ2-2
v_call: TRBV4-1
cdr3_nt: TGCGCCAGCAGCCAAGATCCGAGAGGGGCAGGGGTGGCCGGGGAGCTGTTTTTT
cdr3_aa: CASSQDPRGAGVAGELFF

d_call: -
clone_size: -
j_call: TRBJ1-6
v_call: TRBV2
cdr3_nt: TGTGCCAGCGCTGTTGGGTATAATTCACCCCTCCACTTT
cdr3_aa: CASAVGYNSPLHF

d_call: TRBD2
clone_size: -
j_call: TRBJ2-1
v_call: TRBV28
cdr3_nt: TGTGCCAGCAGTTATCGACTAGCGGGCCCTTACAATGAGCAGTTCTTC
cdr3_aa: CASSYRLAGPYNEQFF

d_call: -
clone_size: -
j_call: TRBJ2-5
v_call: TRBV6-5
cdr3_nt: TGTGCCAGCAGAAGGACTGCAATGGAGACCCAGTACTTC
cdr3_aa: CASRRTAMETQYF